The clone carrying this T cell receptor (beta chain) was seen a single time. Repertoires were generated with immunoSEQ multiplex PCR, while TCRdb's copy carries only in-frame clones and drops some. The sample consists of approximately 710,000 clones, about 90% of them appearing once. V trimming: 5 bases; J trimming: 8 bases; junction bases outside the gene matches: 9. Germline lookup yields CDR1 GTSNPN and CDR2 SVGIG (reference sequence). This CDR3 is 13 amino acids long. This sample is part of a study of shared clonotypes between healthy human individuals. The specimen was memory CD8+ T cells from PBMCs. The subset here: CD45RO+ cells pooled with CCR7-negative TemRA cells. The J gene is TRBJ2-1, the V gene TRBV30, with 7 bases lining up with TRBD2. The origin of this receptor is a man between 18 and 29 years old in good health. Some clones in this sample may be carry-over from other donors' samples. CDR3 bases: TGTGCCTGGCTAGCGGCCTCTGTGGATGAGCAGTTCTTC. Protein sequence: CAWLAASVDEQFF.